A selection of T cell receptor beta chains follows, all from one sample in a study of cytomegalovirus exposure and HLA in healthy donors. Method: immunoSEQ multiplex PCR; TCRdb's copy keeps in-frame clones and lacks some. The sample consists of about 38,000 clones, just under 95% of them appearing once. The specimen sequenced was PBMCs. Source of these receptors: a man in his late teens or twenties in good health and CMV-seronegative. The CDR3 runs from the conserved cysteine through the conserved F or W. D genes are given only for firm matches. Clone size is not always given. Where it is, it says once, few, many or a class for expanded clones.

v_gene,d_gene,j_gene,abundance,CDR3aa,CDR3nt
TRBV7-9,TRBD1,TRBJ1-2,.,CASSFGQGAEGYTF,TGTGCCAGCAGTTTTGGACAGGGGGCGGAGGGCTACACCTTC
TRBV5-8,.,TRBJ1-3,.,CASSLVGGTGNTIYF,TGTGCCAGCAGCTTGGTTGGGGGGACTGGAAACACCATATATTTT
TRBV5-4,TRBD2,TRBJ2-3,.,CASSPREGLTDTQYF,TGTGCCAGCAGCCCCCGGGAGGGCCTCACAGATACGCAGTATTTT
TRBV5-1,TRBD1,TRBJ2-3,.,CASIQGASSTDTQYF,TGCGCCAGCATACAGGGGGCTTCTAGCACAGATACGCAGTATTTT
TRBV19,.,TRBJ1-2,.,CASIGQHTGNYGYTF,TGTGCCAGTATCGGCCAACATACAGGAAACTATGGCTACACCTTC
TRBV5-1,.,TRBJ1-1,.,CASSWEGRGNTEAFF,TGCGCCAGCAGCTGGGAAGGCCGGGGGAACACTGAAGCTTTCTTT
TRBV9,TRBD1,TRBJ2-1,.,CASSVGDRYNEQFF,TGTGCCAGCAGCGTAGGGGACAGATACAATGAGCAGTTCTTC
TRBV19,.,TRBJ2-1,.,CASSIRESFGDEQFF,TGTGCCAGTAGTATTAGGGAGTCATTTGGGGATGAGCAGTTCTTC
TRBV19,TRBD1,TRBJ2-7,once,CASSIRGQGVRYEQYF,TGTGCCAGTAGTATTAGGGGCCAGGGGGTCCGCTACGAGCAGTACTTC
TRBV5-1,.,TRBJ2-5,.,CASSFGRGRGIETQYF,TGCGCCAGCAGCTTCGGGAGGGGGCGGGGTATCGAGACCCAGTACTTC
TRBV15,TRBD1,TRBJ1-5,.,CATSDEWTGADQPQHF,TGTGCCACCAGTGACGAATGGACAGGGGCCGATCAGCCCCAGCATTTT
TRBV19,.,TRBJ1-5,.,CASRLTGSLYSNQPQHF,TGTGCCAGTAGACTGACAGGCAGTCTGTATAGCAATCAGCCCCAGCATTTT
TRBV5-1,TRBD1,TRBJ2-1,.,CASSFGQGAREQFF,TGCGCCAGCAGCTTCGGACAGGGGGCCAGGGAGCAGTTCTTC
TRBV7-2,.,TRBJ2-5,.,CASSLGLSQETQYF,TGTGCCAGCAGCCTCGGACTATCCCAAGAGACCCAGTACTTC
TRBV5-4,.,TRBJ2-3,.,CASSLGARAPDTQYF,TGTGCCAGCAGCTTGGGGGCCAGGGCGCCAGATACGCAGTATTTT
TRBV11-1,.,TRBJ2-7,.,CASSFYRGDEQYF,TGTGCCAGCAGCTTTTATCGGGGAGACGAGCAGTACTTC
TRBV5-1,.,TRBJ2-1,.,CASSPNSGIIDEQFF,TGCGCCAGCAGCCCGAACTCAGGGATAATAGATGAGCAGTTCTTC
TRBV11-2,TRBD1,TRBJ2-7,.,CASSYTGGHEQYF,TGTGCCAGCAGCTATACAGGGGGCCACGAGCAGTACTTC
TRBV19,.,TRBJ1-1,.,CASSITSGQNTEAFF,TGTGCCAGTAGTATCACTTCAGGCCAAAACACTGAAGCTTTCTTT
TRBV19,TRBD2,TRBJ2-1,.,CAKKRGGDEQFF,TGTGCCAAGAAGCGGGGGGGCGATGAGCAGTTCTTC
TRBV5-6,TRBD2,TRBJ2-7,.,CASLTSAQSYEQYF,TGTGCCAGCCTAACTAGCGCTCAATCCTACGAGCAGTACTTC
TRBV10-3,.,TRBJ2-6,.,CAISGSISGSISGANVLTF,TGTGCCATCAGTGGGTCGATCTCAGGGTCTATCTCTGGGGCCAACGTCCTGACTTTC
TRBV7-3,.,TRBJ2-1,.,CASSPQVTTPQFF,TGTGCCAGCAGCCCGCAGGTAACCACCCCGCAGTTCTTC
TRBV5-1,.,TRBJ1-1,.,CASRHTNTEAFF,TGCGCCAGCAGACATACCAACACTGAAGCTTTCTTT
TRBV10-2,TRBD1,TRBJ1-5,.,CASGGQGNQPQHF,TGCGCCAGCGGGGGACAGGGCAATCAGCCCCAGCATTTT
TRBV5-1,.,TRBJ1-2,.,CASSLADGLHYGYTF,TGCGCCAGCAGCTTGGCCGACGGGTTACACTATGGCTACACCTTC
TRBV4-1,.,TRBJ2-7,.,CASSLGHVSYEQYF,TGCGCCAGCAGCCTAGGACACGTCTCCTACGAGCAGTACTTC